This paragraph covers one T cell receptor beta chain sequence. Its antigen is still unknown. Germline CDR1 reads LNHDA; CDR2 reads SQIVND (reference sequence). With 4 bases removed from V and 5 bases from J, the gap between germline ends came to 9 bases. The CDR3 runs to 13 residues. This sample was included in a study of beta chain features in type 1 diabetes. The entirety of the isolated RNA underwent reverse transcription, so expressed TCRB transcripts were sequenced. The protocol was immunoSEQ multiplex PCR, while the TCRdb copy is restricted to in-frame clones and leaves out a portion. This sample yields about 330,000 clones, of which about 10% are seen a single time; 0.015% to 0.02% belongs to the top ten. Broader study findings: Shorter TCRB CDR3s, moderately but significantly so, were found in Type 1 diabetes patients in all four CD4+ subsets.

The chain uses TRBV19 and TRBJ1-5; D ambiguous. This receptor was obtained from a woman in her 30s in good health. Sequenced sample: naive CD4+ T cells from blood. The CDR3, as DNA: TGTGCCAGTAGTAGTAAGCGCGATCAGCCCCAGCATTTT. Encoded protein: CASSSKRDQPQHF.